The clone carrying this T cell receptor beta chain has ten or more counts. Antigen: not known. From the PCR reads, TCRdb called clonotypes with MiXCR, one entry per CDR3 protein. The sample holds about 100,000 distinct CDR3 sequences; 36% are singletons and the top ten take under 5.5%. The data originate from a study of molecular identifiers for immune sequencing clone quantification. Findings of the study overall: Clone sizes could be underestimated for highly expanded clones when identical TCR molecules share a barcode.

CDR3 length: 15 residues. With 5 bases removed from V and 1 base from J, the gap between germline ends came to 12 bases. Looked up from germline, CDR1 is LGHNA and CDR2 is YSLEER. The chain employs TRBV4-3 and TRBJ1-3; no clear D. The TCR was taken from a human donor in good health. Some libraries in this study had Jurkat cell RNA spiked in. Sequencing was carried out using naive CD8+ T cells from blood, with Jurkat cell RNA spiked in. As for subset: FACS-sorted CD8+CD4-CCR7+CD45RA+ naive T cells. CDR3 loop: CASSRVPASGNTIYF. CDR3 in DNA: TGCGCCAGCAGCAGAGTTCCGGCGTCTGGAAACACCATATATTTT.